The clone carrying this TCR beta chain appeared many times. The antigen remains undetermined. Amplification targeted TCR beta CDR3 regions from RNA transcripts. HTBI primers drove first-round RT-PCR of the TCR CDR3. TCRdb re-called the multiplex PCR reads with MiXCR, one entry per CDR3 protein. The data contain 640,000 or so distinct CDR3 sequences, approximately 15% of them singletons. The data originate from a study of T cells in Graves' hyperthyroidism and ophthalmopathy. Broader study findings: In blood, most of the thyroid clonotypes expanded above 0.001 were also present. A model built on 13 V-J features separated ophthalmopathy from stable hyperthyroidism. The model's output predicted ophthalmopathy at a median of roughly 6.9 months prior to onset.

The V end lost 7 bases, the J end lost 0 bases, and 18 bases lay between the germline ends. CDR3 length: 16 residues. Ophthalmopathy patients had Clinical Activity Score at least 3, NOSPECS grade at least 4, duration under 3 months. The J gene is TRBJ1-1, the V gene TRBV12-3 or TRBV12-4; D unresolved. Sequencing was carried out using blood. The receptor's source is a woman between 18 and 29 years old with Graves' ophthalmopathy. The CDR3 loop is CASTSARVAMNTEAFF. In DNA, the CDR3 is TGTGCCAGCACCTCCGCCCGGGTTGCTATGAACACTGAAGCTTTCTTT.